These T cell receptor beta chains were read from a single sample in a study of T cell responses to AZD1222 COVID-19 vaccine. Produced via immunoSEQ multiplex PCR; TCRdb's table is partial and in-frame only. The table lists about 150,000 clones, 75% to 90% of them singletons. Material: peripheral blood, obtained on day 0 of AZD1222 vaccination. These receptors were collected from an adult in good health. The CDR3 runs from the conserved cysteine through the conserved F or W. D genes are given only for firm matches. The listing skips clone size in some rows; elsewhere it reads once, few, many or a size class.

CASSQDWGYGYTF TGTGCCAGCAGCCAAGATTGGGGATATGGCTACACCTTC TRBJ1-2 once TRBV3-1/TRBV3-2 -
CASKGDRGTDTQYF TGTGCCAGCAAGGGGGACAGGGGGACAGATACGCAGTATTTT TRBJ2-3 - TRBV2 TRBD1
CASSIVSFGGNTEAFF TGTGCCAGTAGTATTGTGAGTTTCGGTGGGAACACTGAAGCTTTCTTT TRBJ1-1 - TRBV19 -
CASSHGQGVGYEQYF TGTGCCAGCAGTCACGGCCAGGGGGTAGGTTACGAGCAGTACTTC TRBJ2-7 - TRBV2 TRBD1
CASSLGWGNTEAFF TGTGCCAGCAGCTTGGGGTGGGGTAACACTGAAGCTTTCTTT TRBJ1-1 - TRBV5-5 -
CASSAGTGWGSGELFF TGTGCCAGCAGCGCCGGGACAGGGTGGGGGTCCGGGGAGCTGTTTTTT TRBJ2-2 - TRBV5-6 TRBD1
CASSLTGPGGNGYTF TGTGCCAGCAGTCTGACAGGGCCCGGTGGGAATGGCTACACCTTC TRBJ1-2 - TRBV28 TRBD1
CASRTGGYNSPLHF TGTGCCAGCAGGACAGGCGGCTATAATTCACCCCTCCACTTT TRBJ1-6 - TRBV3-1/TRBV3-2 -
CASSVTSGRHWETQYF TGTGCCAGTAGTGTAACTAGCGGGAGGCATTGGGAGACCCAGTACTTC TRBJ2-5 - TRBV19 TRBD2
CASSLSQANYGYTF TGTGCCAGCAGTTTATCGCAGGCCAACTATGGCTACACCTTC TRBJ1-2 - TRBV28 -
CASSLGLSPLGEQFF TGTGCCAGCAGCCTCGGACTATCCCCTTTAGGTGAGCAGTTCTTC TRBJ2-1 - TRBV9 -
CASSLIVLDTGELFF TGTGCCAGCAGCTTAATAGTCCTGGACACCGGGGAGCTGTTTTTT TRBJ2-2 - TRBV7-9 -
CASSQEETRWPEQYF TGCGCCAGCAGCCAAGAGGAGACAAGGTGGCCCGAGCAGTACTTC TRBJ2-7 - TRBV4-1 -
CARTLRTGEGDGYTF TGTGCCAGAACCTTAAGGACAGGGGAGGGCGATGGCTACACCTTC TRBJ1-2 - TRBV2 TRBD1
CASSLIGERYSLTYSPLHF TGTGCCAGCAGTTTAATCGGAGAGAGATACAGCCTCACTTATTCACCCCTCCACTTT TRBJ1-6 once TRBV27 -
CASSQDTSLPETQYF TGTGCCAGCAGCCAAGACACTAGTCTCCCAGAGACCCAGTACTTC TRBJ2-5 - TRBV4-2 -
CASSAGTGGYNEQFF TGTGCCAGCAGCGCCGGGACAGGGGGTTACAATGAGCAGTTCTTC TRBJ2-1 - TRBV7-3 TRBD1
CAWGVTSTPLGETQYF TGTGCCTGGGGGGTAACTAGCACCCCCCTGGGAGAGACCCAGTACTTC TRBJ2-5 - TRBV30 -
CAWSAPRIQYF TGTGCCTGGAGTGCCCCGCGCATTCAGTACTTC TRBJ2-4 - TRBV30 -
CASSSPRSSNYGYTF TGTGCCAGCAGCTCGCCCAGGAGCTCCAACTATGGCTACACCTTC TRBJ1-2 - TRBV11-3 -
CASSRTPPSSYEQYF TGTGCCAGCAGCCGAACACCCCCAAGCTCCTACGAGCAGTACTTC TRBJ2-7 - TRBV7-9 -
CASSRGPGWEQYF TGTGCCAGCAGCCGCGGGCCCGGTTGGGAGCAGTACTTC TRBJ2-7 once TRBV3-1/TRBV3-2 -
CASSPAGTSGNTIYF TGCGCCAGCAGCCCCGCAGGGACCTCTGGAAACACCATATATTTT TRBJ1-3 few TRBV5-1 -
CAISYTALDTEAFF TGTGCCATCAGTTACACTGCTCTTGACACTGAAGCTTTCTTT TRBJ1-1 - TRBV10-3 -
CASMTGGSKGEQYF TGCGCCAGCATGACAGGCGGGAGTAAAGGCGAGCAGTACTTC TRBJ2-7 - TRBV5-1 -
CASSPSFFTGGPSQEQFF TGCGCCAGCAGCCCTAGTTTTTTTACGGGAGGGCCCTCCCAAGAGCAGTTCTTC TRBJ2-1 few TRBV5-1 TRBD2
CASSRDRTSYEQYF TGTGCCAGCAGCAGAGACAGGACCTCCTACGAGCAGTACTTC TRBJ2-7 - TRBV5-5 -
CASSIETTNYGYTF TGTGCCAGTAGTATAGAGACAACTAACTATGGCTACACCTTC TRBJ1-2 - TRBV19 -
CSARQGEQYF TGCAGTGCTAGGCAGGGCGAGCAGTACTTC TRBJ2-7 - TRBV20-1 -
CASSEQGPKNTIYF TGTGCCAGCAGTGAACAGGGGCCGAAAAACACCATATATTTT TRBJ1-3 - TRBV2 -
CASSWAGRQFF TGTGCCAGCAGCTGGGCGGGTCGGCAGTTCTTC TRBJ2-1 once TRBV5-4 -
CASRSGQGPYNEQFF TGCGCCAGCAGATCCGGACAGGGGCCCTACAATGAGCAGTTCTTC TRBJ2-1 - TRBV5-1 TRBD1
CASRVAGRSVEEAFF TGTGCCAGCAGGGTGGCGGGGCGCTCGGTCGAGGAAGCTTTCTTT TRBJ1-1 - TRBV28 -
CSASSIGQLYSNQPQHF TGCAGTGCTAGTTCTATAGGACAGTTATATAGCAATCAGCCCCAGCATTTT TRBJ1-5 - TRBV20-1 -
CASSTYHPVRAAEAFF TGTGCCAGCAGTACATACCACCCGGTTAGGGCTGCTGAAGCTTTCTTT TRBJ1-1 - TRBV27 -
CASSLGQPQHF TGTGCCAGCAGCTTGGGTCAGCCCCAGCATTTT TRBJ1-5 - TRBV7-8 -
CASSVEGKSYNEQFF TGTGCCAGCAGCGTAGAGGGTAAAAGCTACAATGAGCAGTTCTTC TRBJ2-1 - TRBV9 -
CASREAGSTDTQYF TGTGCCAGCAGGGAAGCGGGGAGCACAGATACGCAGTATTTT TRBJ2-3 - TRBV6-1 TRBD2
CASSPPRGQAETQYF TGTGCCAGCTCACCACCGAGAGGCCAGGCGGAGACCCAGTACTTC TRBJ2-5 - TRBV18 -
CASSEGNSYEQYF TGTGCCAGCAGCGAGGGCAACTCCTACGAGCAGTACTTC TRBJ2-7 - TRBV9 -
CASSPPGTGNNEQFF TGTGCCAGCAGTCCACCAGGGACTGGCAACAATGAGCAGTTCTTC TRBJ2-1 - TRBV7-9 -
CASSSEERNEKLFF TGTGCCAGCAGCTCAGAGGAGCGAAATGAAAAACTGTTTTTT TRBJ1-4 few TRBV5-4 -
CASSFRGLAKNIQYF TGTGCCAGCAGTTTCAGGGGGCTAGCCAAAAACATTCAGTACTTC TRBJ2-4 - TRBV6-2/TRBV6-3 TRBD1
CASSTLETQYF TGTGCCAGCAGCACGCTCGAGACCCAGTACTTC TRBJ2-5 - TRBV3-1/TRBV3-2 -